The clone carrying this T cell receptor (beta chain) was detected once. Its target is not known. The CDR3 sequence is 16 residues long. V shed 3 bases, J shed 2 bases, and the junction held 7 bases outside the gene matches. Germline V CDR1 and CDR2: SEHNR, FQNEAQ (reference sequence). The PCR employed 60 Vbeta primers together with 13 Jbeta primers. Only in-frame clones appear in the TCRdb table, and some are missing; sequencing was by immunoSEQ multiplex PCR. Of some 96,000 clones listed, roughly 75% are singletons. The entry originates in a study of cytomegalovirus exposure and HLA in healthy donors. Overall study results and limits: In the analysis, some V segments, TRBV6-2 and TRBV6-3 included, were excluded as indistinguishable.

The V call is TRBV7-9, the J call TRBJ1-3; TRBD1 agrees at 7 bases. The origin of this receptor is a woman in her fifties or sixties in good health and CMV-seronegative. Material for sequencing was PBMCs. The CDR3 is CASSFRTGATGNTIYF. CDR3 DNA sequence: TGTGCCAGCAGCTTTCGGACAGGAGCTACTGGAAACACCATATATTTT.